These 23 T cell receptor beta chains were sequenced from one sample in a study of blood T cell dynamics during melanoma immunotherapy. Regarding time point: pre-treatment baseline. TCRdb's copy holds only in-frame clones and misses some; the assay was immunoSEQ multiplex PCR. The sample lists roughly 17,000 clones; roughly 83% were seen once. Sequencing used blood, obtained from a patient treated with checkpoint blockade. All receptors derive from a human donor with melanoma.

The rearrangement joins TRBV11-1 to TRBJ2-3, with a tentative D call TRBD2 (6 bases). The CDR3 length is 15 residues. Trimming removed 1 base from V and 2 bases from J, with 10 bases in between. Germline lookup yields CDR1 SGHAT and CDR2 FQDESV (reference sequence). DNA of the CDR3: TGTGCCAGCAGCTTAGAGGAGCGGGCCACAGATACGCAGTATTTT. Translating it yields CASSLEERATDTQYF.

The J gene is TRBJ1-5, the V gene TRBV25-1; 7 nucleotides match TRBD1. The V and J ends lost 4 bases and 4 bases, in that order; junction bases with no gene match: 7. The CDR3 runs 15 residues. Germline V CDR1 and CDR2: MGHDK, SYGVNS. The CDR3 coding sequence is TGTGCCAGCAGTGGGGCCAGGACAGGTAATCAGCCCCAGCATTTT. It specifies CASSGARTGNQPQHF.

The V call is TRBV28, the J call TRBJ1-2; D not certain. V lost 2 bases, J lost 7 bases, and 8 bases lay in between. CDR1 is MDHEN and CDR2 is SYDVKM in the germline V gene. The CDR3 length is 12 residues. The CDR3 region is CASSLLGRGYTF. In DNA, the CDR3 is TGTGCCAGCAGTTTACTGGGTCGTGGCTACACCTTC.

This clone appeared a single time. V usage is TRBV9 and J usage is TRBJ2-3; TRBD1 is a possible D gene (5 bases). CDR1 is SGDLS and CDR2 is YYNGEE in the germline V gene. Deletions cut 0 bases from V and 3 bases from J, with 17 bases between. The CDR3 spans 17 residues. The CDR3 reads CASSVELQGGLTDTQYF. Here the CDR3 DNA reads TGTGCCAGCAGCGTAGAATTGCAGGGTGGGTTGACAGATACGCAGTATTTT.

There are a few counts of this clone. This chain joins TRBV18 and TRBJ1-5, with a possible D match to TRBD1 (5 bases). Germline CDR1 is KGHSH and CDR2 is LQKENI. CDR3 length: 13 residues. V was shortened by 4 bases and J by 5 bases, with 9 bases between the two germline ends. The CDR3 region has the DNA TGTGCCAGCTCACAGGGGTTAGATCAGCCCCAGCATTTT. Encoded protein: CASSQGLDQPQHF.

This sequence joins TRBV9 and TRBJ2-2; tentatively, D is TRBD1 or TRBD2 (5 bases each). Deletions cut 3 bases from V and 5 bases from J, with 11 bases between. There are 14 residues in the CDR3. Germline V gives CDR1 SGDLS, CDR2 YYNGEE. CDR3 DNA: TGTGCCAGCAGCGAAAGAGAGGGGACCGGGGAGCTGTTTTTT. Encoded protein: CASSEREGTGELFF.

The chain recombines TRBV6-1 with TRBJ1-1; tentative D call: TRBD1 (5 bases). V lost 6 bases to trimming and J lost 9 bases, with 11 bases between them. The CDR3 loop spans 11 amino acids. In germline, CDR1 is MNHNS, CDR2 SASEGT. For the CDR3, the DNA is TGTGCCAGCAGGGGGACGTCAAAAGCTTTCTTT. Translated: CASRGTSKAFF.

The V and J genes are TRBV18 and TRBJ2-7; TRBD2 might be the D (6 bases). V lost 4 bases, J lost 3 bases, and 13 bases lay in between. This CDR3 spans 14 amino acids. The germline V gene encodes CDR1 KGHSH and CDR2 LQKENI. The CDR3 spells CASSQDGGYYEQYF. The DNA of the CDR3 is TGTGCCAGCTCACAGGACGGAGGGTACTACGAGCAGTACTTC.

The V call is TRBV23-1, the J call TRBJ2-7; D is unresolved. TRBV23-1 qualifies as an ORF whose function is uncertain. The V and J ends lost 4 bases and 0 bases respectively, with 4 bases between them. This CDR3 has 12 residues. CDR3 sequence: CASSRFSYEQYF. DNA for the CDR3: TGCGCCAGCAGTCGGTTCTCCTACGAGCAGTACTTC.

The J gene is TRBJ2-1, the V gene TRBV9, with 8 nucleotides matching TRBD2. Germline CDR1 SGDLS, CDR2 YYNGEE. Trimming took 0 bases from V and 4 from J; bases not matched to a gene: 12. The CDR3 is 18 residues long. CDR3 coding DNA: TGTGCCAGCAGCGTAGGCGGGGCGGTAGCGGGGACATACAATGAGCAGTTCTTC. Its protein product is CASSVGGAVAGTYNEQFF.

V and J are TRBV7-2 and TRBJ1-4; D perhaps matches TRBD1 (5 bases). This CDR3 is 14 amino acids long. The V gene lost 3 bases and the J gene lost 2 bases, with 7 bases spanning the gap. Germline CDR1 and CDR2: SGHTA and FQGNSA. CDR3 protein: CASSFRGTNEKLFF. CDR3 coding DNA: TGTGCCAGCAGCTTTAGGGGCACTAATGAAAAACTGTTTTTT.

This chain joins TRBV7-6 and TRBJ2-7, with 9 bases fitting TRBD2. Looked up from germline, CDR1 is SGHVS and CDR2 is FNYEAQ. V trimming: 0 bases; J trimming: 3 bases; junction bases outside the gene matches: 3. The CDR3 extends over 15 amino acids. This CDR3 reads CASSLAGGRDYEQYF. DNA for the CDR3: TGTGCCAGCAGCTTAGCCGGCGGGAGGGACTACGAGCAGTACTTC.

The chain joins TRBV10-3 to TRBJ2-7; D gene unclear. The CDR3 sequence is 12 residues long. Germline loops: CDR1 ENHRY, CDR2 SYGVKD. Deletions cut 3 bases from V and 2 bases from J, with 5 bases between. The CDR3 nucleotides read TGTGCCATCAGTGACGCCCCCTACGAGCAGTACTTC. It translates to CAISDAPYEQYF.

This chain joins TRBV5-4 and TRBJ2-3, with TRBD1 matching 8 bases. V was clipped by 3 bases and J by 7 bases; unmatched bases: 7. The CDR3 consists of 14 residues. Per the germline V gene, CDR1 is SGHNT and CDR2 is YYREEE (reference sequence). The CDR3, as DNA: TGTGCCAGCAGCTCAAGACAGGGGCCCAATACGCAGTATTTT. Its protein product is CASSSRQGPNTQYF.

The chain employs TRBV7-9 and TRBJ1-4; 8 bases fit TRBD1. The V gene's germline CDR1 is SEHNR and CDR2 FQNEAQ (reference sequence). The ends lost 3 bases at V and 10 bases at J; junction bases unmatched: 4. The CDR3 has 13 amino acids. Written as DNA, the CDR3 is TGTGCCAGCAGCTTTTCCGACAGGGGAAAACTGTTTTTT. It codes for CASSFSDRGKLFF.

This chain joins TRBV9 and TRBJ2-3; 11 bases match TRBD2. This CDR3 comprises 17 residues. Germline lookup yields CDR1 SGDLS and CDR2 YYNGEE. The V segment lost 0 bases and the J segment 2 bases; nucleotides outside the gene matches: 5. The chain's CDR3 is CASSVGTSGSFTDTQYF. CDR3 in DNA: TGTGCCAGCAGCGTAGGAACTAGCGGGAGTTTCACAGATACGCAGTATTTT.

This rearrangement joins TRBV10-2 to TRBJ2-7; 7 bases map to TRBD2. Per germline, CDR1 WSHSY and CDR2 SAAADI. The trim removed 1 base at V and 7 bases at J, leaving 7 bases unmatched. The CDR3 contains 14 residues. The CDR3 reads CASSEWGGLREQYF. The CDR3, as DNA: TGCGCCAGCAGTGAGTGGGGGGGATTGAGGGAGCAGTACTTC.

Concerning this clone itself: Compared with germline, one end of the junction differs, possibly owing to a read error. CDR3: CASSTKISGQRGCF. CDR3 in DNA: TGTGCCAGCAGTACTAAGATATCGGGACAGAGGGGATGTTTT. The gene calls are TRBV28 and TRBJ1-5; 7 nucleotides match TRBD1. Looked up from germline, CDR1 is MDHEN and CDR2 is SYDVKM. The CDR3 extends over 14 amino acids.

This sequence joins TRBV9 and TRBJ1-4; the match to TRBD1 covers 7 bases. CDR1 is SGDLS, CDR2 YYNGEE, per germline. V shed 3 bases and J 6 bases; nucleotides not matched to a gene: 5. CDR3 length: 14 residues. The CDR3 DNA is TGTGCCAGCAGCGCTGACAGGGAAGATGAAAAACTGTTTTTT. This translates into CASSADREDEKLFF.

The chain is built from TRBV11-2 and TRBJ2-7, with D perhaps given as TRBD1 or TRBD2 (5 bases each). V was shortened by 5 bases and J by 3 bases, with 26 bases between the two germline ends. This CDR3 contains 18 residues. Germline V CDR1 and CDR2: SGHAT, FQNNGV. CDR3 in DNA: TGTGCCAGCAGCCCCATTGAGAGGGGAAAAACTAAAAGCTACGAGCAGTACTTC. Protein: CASSPIERGKTKSYEQYF.

The chain has TRBV5-4 and TRBJ1-2; 12 bases line up with TRBD1. V gave up 2 bases and J gave up 6 bases; unmatched junction bases: 8. CDR1 is SGHNT, CDR2 YYREEE, per germline (reference sequence). This CDR3 has 16 residues. The CDR3 bases are TGTGCCAGCAGCTTCCGGGACAGGGGGCGCGGTAATGGCTACACCTTC. It encodes CASSFRDRGRGNGYTF.

This clone appeared a single time. The chain employs TRBV6-1 and TRBJ2-2, with 9 bases fitting TRBD2. Germline V gene sequence: CDR1 MNHNS, CDR2 SASEGT. V trimming: 4 bases; J trimming: 5 bases; junction bases outside the gene matches: 5. The CDR3 extends over 15 amino acids. The CDR3 sequence is CASSVVSGSTGELFF. The CDR3 bases are TGTGCCAGCAGTGTGGTTAGCGGGAGTACCGGGGAGCTGTTTTTT.

The chain couples TRBV28 to TRBJ1-2, with D uncertain. This CDR3 is 14 amino acids long. The V and J ends lost 5 bases and 13 bases respectively, with 23 bases between them. From germline, CDR1 is MDHEN and CDR2 SYDVKM. This chain's CDR3 is CASSPTLAKRGGTF. The CDR3 DNA reads TGTGCCAGCAGTCCTACCTTGGCCAAGCGGGGTGGCACCTTC.